This TCR beta chain was sequenced in a study of T cell responses to AZD1222 COVID-19 vaccine. This clone was recorded once. Sequencing was performed with immunoSEQ multiplex PCR; in TCRdb, only in-frame clones are kept and a portion is missing. The sample has approximately 80,000 clones, approximately 86% seen once; the top ten hold 24%. The V and J ends lost 4 bases and 5 bases, in that order; junction bases with no gene match: 9. Germline CDR1 and CDR2: SGHVS and FNYEAQ. The CDR3 totals 16 residues. The rearrangement uses TRBV7-6 and TRBJ1-3; 9 nucleotides agree with TRBD1. The input for sequencing was peripheral blood, taken on day 0 of AZD1222 vaccination. This clonotype was obtained from an adult in good health. CDR3 DNA: TGTGCCAGCAGCTCAGGACCGGGACAGGGAAGAAACACCATATATTTT. As protein: CASSSGPGQGRNTIYF.